This TCR beta chain appears in the sequencing data of a study of Ad26.COV2.S vaccination and SARS-CoV-2 variants. As for this clone: At the DNA level, this CDR3 is encoded by other sequences in the same sample as well.

The treatment here: 19 received Ad26.COV2.S at low or high dose, single or two shots; several received placebo; per-sample allocation not given. Repertoires come from day 63 after the first vaccine or placebo injection. Using immunoSEQ multiplex PCR, the repertoire was profiled, and TCRdb retains in-frame clones only, with some absent. Among around 340,000 clones listed, around 89% were seen once. Germline-derived CDR1 and CDR2 are LGHNA and YSLEER. CDR3 length equals 15 residues. V was pared by 0 bases and J by 1 base, with 6 bases between. This chain joins TRBV4-3 and TRBJ2-2; a possible D gene is TRBD2 (5 bases). The TCR was taken from a person between 18 and 59 years old who received the Ad26.COV2.S COVID-19 vaccine or a placebo. The specimen comprised peripheral blood, sampled in a trial of Ad26.COV2.S vaccine versus placebo. CDR3 in amino acids: CASSQEEGNTGELFF. The CDR3 DNA sequence: TGCGCCAGCAGCCAAGAAGAGGGGAACACCGGGGAGCTGTTTTTT.